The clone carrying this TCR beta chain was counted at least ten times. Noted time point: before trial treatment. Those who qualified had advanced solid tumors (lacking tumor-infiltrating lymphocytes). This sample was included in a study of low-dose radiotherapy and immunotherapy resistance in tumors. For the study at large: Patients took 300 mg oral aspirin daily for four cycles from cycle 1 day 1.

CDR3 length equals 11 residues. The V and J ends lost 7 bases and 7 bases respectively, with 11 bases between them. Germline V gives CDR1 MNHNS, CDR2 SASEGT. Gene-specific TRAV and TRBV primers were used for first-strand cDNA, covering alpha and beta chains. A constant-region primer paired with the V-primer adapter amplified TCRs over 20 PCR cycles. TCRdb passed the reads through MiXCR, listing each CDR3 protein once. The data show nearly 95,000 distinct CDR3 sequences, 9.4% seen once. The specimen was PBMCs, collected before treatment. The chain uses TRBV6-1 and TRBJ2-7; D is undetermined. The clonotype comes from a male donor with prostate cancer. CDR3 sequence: CASTFLGEQYF. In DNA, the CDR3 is TGTGCCAGCACCTTCCTCGGGGAGCAGTACTTC.